The next 28 T cell receptor beta chains were all read from a single sample in a study of blood T cell repertoires in COVID-19. Produced via immunoSEQ multiplex PCR; TCRdb's table is partial and in-frame only. Among more than 100,000 clones listed, 84% were seen once. The sample consisted of PBMCs or T cells enriched from blood (not recorded which). All receptors derive from a woman in her 30s who had recovered from COVID-19.

This clone showed up just once. The V call is TRBV3-1 (or the pseudogene TRBV3-2), the J call TRBJ1-2; tentative D call: TRBD1 (6 bases). This CDR3 has 16 residues. The V end was cut by 0 bases, the J end by 8 bases, with 19 bases between. Per the germline V gene, CDR1 is LGHDT and CDR2 is YNNKEL (reference sequence). The CDR3 DNA is TGTGCCAGCAGCCAAGAAAAAGGGGGAAGGATATCAGGCTACACCTTC. Residues: CASSQEKGGRISGYTF.

The chain has TRBV19 and TRBJ2-1; weak D call: TRBD2 (5 bases). The CDR3 is made up of 14 amino acids. V shed 1 base and J shed 5 bases, with 9 bases lying between them. CDR1 is LNHDA and CDR2 is SQIVND in the germline V gene (reference sequence). CDR3 region: CASSIVLVNNEQFF. In nucleotides, the CDR3 is TGTGCCAGTAGTATAGTACTAGTTAACAATGAGCAGTTCTTC.

This clone has only a few counts. V is TRBV19 and J is TRBJ2-7, with D perhaps matching TRBD2 (6 bases). The CDR3 is made up of 16 amino acids. Trimming stripped 3 bases from V and 5 bases from J, with 20 bases between. Germline V gene lookup returns CDR1 LNHDA and CDR2 SQIVND (reference sequence). The CDR3 DNA is TGTGCCAGTAGTATTGGCCGCGGGGCGGCCAGCCACGAGCAGTACTTC. It codes for CASSIGRGAASHEQYF.

The chain has TRBV18 and TRBJ1-1, with 8 nucleotides matching TRBD1. The junction had 4 bases not matched to a gene; V was cut back by 4 bases and J by 3 bases. CDR1 and CDR2 (germline): KGHSH, LQKENI. This CDR3 spans 14 amino acids. The CDR3 spells CASSRQGRYTEAFF. The CDR3 DNA is TGTGCCAGCTCACGACAGGGGAGGTACACTGAAGCTTTCTTT.

V usage is TRBV12-3 or TRBV12-4 and J usage is TRBJ2-5, with D possibly matching TRBD1 (6 bases). The CDR3 contains 12 residues. V was shortened by 6 bases and J by 10 bases, with 15 bases between the two germline ends. The CDR3 protein is CASRTGSGYQYF. DNA of the CDR3: TGTGCCAGCAGAACAGGGTCGGGTTACCAGTACTTC.

The chain carries TRBV20-1 and TRBJ2-1, with D perhaps matching TRBD2 (6 bases). The V gene's germline CDR1 is DFQATT and CDR2 SNEGSKA (reference sequence). The CDR3 sequence is 11 residues long. V was clipped by 3 bases and J by 15 bases, with 15 bases between them. The CDR3 here is CSAREGLHRFF. The CDR3 DNA reads as TGCAGTGCTAGGGAGGGACTCCATAGGTTCTTC.

The chain links TRBV7-9 to TRBJ2-7; 8 bases line up with TRBD2. CDR1 and CDR2 (germline): SEHNR, FQNEAQ (reference sequence). The ends lost 5 bases at V and 6 bases at J; junction bases unmatched: 9. The CDR3 loop spans 14 amino acids. This CDR3 reads CASSPGLESSEQYF. The CDR3 DNA follows: TGTGCCAGCAGCCCGGGACTAGAAAGTAGCGAGCAGTACTTC.

The chain combines TRBV30 with TRBJ2-3; TRBD2 matches 9 bases. Germline CDR1 GTSNPN, CDR2 SVGIG (reference sequence). V was pared by 1 base and J by 0 bases, with 5 bases of the junction left unmatched. The CDR3 spans 16 residues. The CDR3 DNA is TGTGCCTGGAGTGGCTTTAGCGGGGGAAGCACAGATACGCAGTATTTT. Translating gives CAWSGFSGGSTDTQYF.

V and J are TRBV21-1 and TRBJ2-7; the D segment call TRBD1 is taken from the table without a DNA check. TRBV21-1 is flagged as a pseudogene. The CDR3 covers 15 residues. CDR3 in amino acids: CASSGPRDRGSEQYF. CDR3 coding DNA: TGTGCCAGCAGCGGACCCCGGGACAGGGGATCAGAGCAGTACTTC.

The J gene is TRBJ2-7, the V gene TRBV6-5; D is possibly TRBD2 (6 bases). V was cut by 5 bases and J by 6 bases, with 17 bases left in between. The length of the CDR3 is 14 residues. CDR1 is MNHEY, CDR2 SVGAGI, per germline. CDR3 sequence reads: CASSPGGRPVEQYF. Written as DNA, the CDR3 is TGTGCCAGCAGTCCCGGGGGACGGCCGGTCGAGCAGTACTTC.

The chain is built from TRBV24-1 and TRBJ2-1; 10 bases agree with TRBD2. Germline values: CDR1 KGHDR, CDR2 SFDVKD. CDR3 length equals 12 residues. CDR3 sequence: CAATSGYNEQFF. The CDR3 DNA follows: TGTGCGGCGACTAGCGGGTACAATGAGCAGTTCTTC.

This clone was seen a handful of times. This chain links TRBV7-3 with TRBJ2-1; 9 nucleotides agree with TRBD2. CDR3 size: 12 residues. The ends lost 6 bases at V and 6 bases at J; junction bases unmatched: 0. Germline V gives CDR1 SGHTA, CDR2 FQGTGA. CDR3 sequence: CASSSGSNEQFF. As DNA, the CDR3 is TGTGCCAGCAGTAGCGGGAGCAATGAGCAGTTCTTC.

The rearrangement uses TRBV11-2 and TRBJ2-2, with D perhaps TRBD1 (6 bases). The CDR3 consists of 16 residues. CDR1 and CDR2 from the germline V gene are SGHAT and FQNNGV. Trimming took off 1 base at V and 6 bases at J, with 15 bases between the two ends. In DNA, the CDR3 is TGTGCCAGCAGCTTAGCTCGACGAAAGGGGGCCGGGGAGCTGTTTTTT. Encoded protein: CASSLARRKGAGELFF.

This rearrangement joins TRBV19 to TRBJ1-4, with D unclear. Deletions cut 3 bases from V and 5 bases from J, with 7 bases between. Germline V gives CDR1 LNHDA, CDR2 SQIVND (reference sequence). This CDR3 spans 13 amino acids. The CDR3 is CASSIGVNEKLFF. In DNA, the CDR3 is TGTGCCAGTAGTATCGGGGTAAATGAAAAACTGTTTTTT. The variable domain in full, completed from reference TRBV19 and TRBJ1-4, reads DGGITQSPKYLFRKEGQNVTLSCEQNLNHDAMYWYRQDPGQGLRLIYYSQIVNDFQKGDIAEGYSVSREKKESFPLTVTSAQKNPTAFYLCASSIGVNEKLFFGSGTQLSVL.

The V and J genes are TRBV19 and TRBJ1-1; a weak D match, TRBD1 (5 bases). The CDR3 is 16 residues long. V was pared by 2 bases and J by 5 bases, with 18 bases between. The germline V gene has CDR1 LNHDA and CDR2 SQIVND (reference sequence). CDR3 in amino acids: CASSISHRRIGTEAFF. The CDR3 DNA is TGTGCCAGTAGTATAAGCCACAGGAGAATTGGAACTGAAGCTTTCTTT.

The rearrangement joins TRBV24-1 to TRBJ1-2; 10 nucleotides agree with TRBD1. V was clipped by 7 bases and J by 4 bases; unmatched bases: 2. Germline values: CDR1 KGHDR, CDR2 SFDVKD. There are 13 residues in the CDR3. As DNA, the CDR3 is TGTGCCACCAGCGGACAGGGGGTCTATGGCTACACCTTC. Residues: CATSGQGVYGYTF.

The V and J genes are TRBV23-1 and TRBJ2-5; maybe TRBD1 (6 bases). TRBV23-1 is marked as an open reading frame, function uncertain. Trimming cost V 6 bases and J 1 base, with 15 bases left between them. The CDR3 length is 15 residues. CDR3 sequence: CASSGTLALQETQYF. Here the CDR3 DNA reads TGCGCCAGCAGCGGGACACTTGCCCTCCAAGAGACCCAGTACTTC.

The chain couples TRBV4-3 to TRBJ1-6; TRBD1 aligns across 7 bases. Germline trimming cut 10 bases from V and 7 bases from J; bases unmatched to any gene: 7. The CDR3 is 13 amino acids. Germline-derived CDR1 and CDR2 are LGHNA and YSLEER. The CDR3 sequence is CATQGQKNSPLHF. The CDR3 nucleotides read TGCGCCACCCAGGGACAGAAGAATTCACCCCTCCACTTT.

The chain recombines TRBV6-2 or TRBV6-3 with TRBJ2-3, with 11 nucleotides matching TRBD1. Germline trimming cut 1 base from V and 5 bases from J; bases unmatched to any gene: 2. The CDR3 runs 15 residues. Germline V gene lookup returns CDR1 MNHEY and CDR2 SVGEGT. CDR3 sequence: CASSYLGTGGDTQYF. The CDR3 nucleotides are TGTGCCAGCAGTTACTTGGGGACAGGGGGAGATACGCAGTATTTT.

This rearrangement joins TRBV23-1 to TRBJ2-2; TRBD1 aligns across 10 bases. TRBV23-1 counts as an open reading frame of uncertain function. J gave up 2 bases and V 2 bases, and 5 bases lay outside the gene matches. This CDR3 has 17 amino acids. The CDR3 loop is CASSQQGTGENTGELFF. The CDR3 nucleotides are TGCGCCAGCAGTCAACAGGGGACAGGGGAAAACACCGGGGAGCTGTTTTTT.

This rearrangement joins TRBV13 to TRBJ2-5, with 14 bases lining up with TRBD2. This CDR3 has 19 amino acids. Per the germline V gene, CDR1 is PRHDT and CDR2 is FYEKMQ (reference sequence). V was clipped by 5 bases and J by 7 bases; unmatched bases: 18. CDR3 DNA: TGTGCCAGCAGCCCAGCCACGGGACTAGCGGGAGTCGAAGTCGGGACCCAGTACTTC. Translated, it gives CASSPATGLAGVEVGTQYF.

This chain connects TRBV15 to TRBJ1-3, with a tentative D call TRBD1 (5 bases). Trimming left V 0 bases short and J 2 bases short, with 11 bases between. The CDR3 is made up of 16 amino acids. Germline V gene data show CDR1 as LNHNV and CDR2 as YYDKDF (reference sequence). The CDR3 nucleotides are TGTGCCACCAGCAGAGAACAGGCCCAGGCTGGAAACACCATATATTTT. It yields the protein CATSREQAQAGNTIYF.

The gene calls are TRBV5-8 and TRBJ1-1, with 10 bases lining up with TRBD1. CDR1 and CDR2 from the germline V gene are SGHTS and YDEGEE. The CDR3 covers 16 residues. Trimming removed 4 bases from V and 0 bases from J; junction bases left unmatched: 6. CDR3 loop: CASSQDRGIMNTEAFF. CDR3 bases: TGTGCCAGCAGCCAGGACAGGGGGATTATGAACACTGAAGCTTTCTTT.

CDR3 nucleotide sequence: TGCGCCAGCAGCCAAGTCGGACAGGGGCGTAACACCGGGGAGCTGTTTTTT. Amino acids: CASSQVGQGRNTGELFF. The V gene is TRBV4-3, the J gene TRBJ2-2; 9 nucleotides match TRBD1. The CDR3 runs to 17 residues. The germline CDR1 and CDR2 sequences are LGHNA and YSLEER. V gave up 1 base and J gave up 2 bases; unmatched junction bases: 5.

In the case of this clone: A read error may account for a junction end that differs from germline. The chain employs TRBV20-1 and TRBJ1-2; D gene ambiguous. The germline gives CDR1 DFQATT, CDR2 SNEGSKA (reference sequence). This CDR3 is built from 10 residues. DNA for the CDR3: TGCAGTGCTAGAGATAATAGCCCTCTCTTC. Translating gives CSARDNSPLF.

This clone was counted a few times. The chain employs TRBV5-4 and TRBJ1-1, with a weak D call TRBD1 (6 bases). The V gene lost 4 bases and the J gene lost 1 base, with 20 bases spanning the gap. The germline CDR1 and CDR2 sequences are SGHNT and YYREEE (reference sequence). This CDR3 is 17 amino acids long. This chain's CDR3 is CASSTRGGRLRNTEAFF. Written as DNA, the CDR3 is TGTGCCAGCAGCACCCGAGGGGGAAGGCTACGGAACACTGAAGCTTTCTTT. The whole variable domain, remainder taken from reference TRBV5-4 and TRBJ1-1, is ETGVTQSPTHLIKTRGQQVTLRCSSQSGHNTVSWYQQALGQGPQFIFQYYREEENGRGNFPPRFSGLQFPNYSSELNVNALELDDSALYLCASSTRGGRLRNTEAFFGQGTRLTVV.

The chain recombines TRBV5-5 with TRBJ1-2; 9 bases are a match to TRBD1. Germline V gene lookup returns CDR1 SGHKS and CDR2 YYEKEE (reference sequence). This CDR3 region has 13 residues. With V trimmed by 5 bases and J by 5 bases, 4 bases remained unmatched. The CDR3 region is CASSRGQGYGYTF. The DNA for the CDR3 is TGTGCCAGCAGTAGGGGACAGGGATATGGCTACACCTTC.

This chain's CDR3 is CASSLKIAGFNTGELFF. The DNA for the CDR3 is TGTGCCAGCAGCCTGAAGATAGCGGGATTCAACACCGGGGAGCTGTTTTTT. The J gene is TRBJ2-2, the V gene TRBV5-4, with 8 bases aligning to TRBD2. The V and J ends lost 4 bases and 2 bases, in that order; junction bases with no gene match: 10. The CDR3 has 17 amino acids. Germline CDR1 SGHNT, CDR2 YYREEE (reference sequence).